This T cell receptor (beta chain) was documented in a study of cytomegalovirus exposure and HLA in healthy donors. As for the study in general: Early on, a data release was issued that held some 85 million unique TCRs from HLA-typed donors. Whole-study findings and limits: The presence/absence work took it that sequencing depth was about the same across donors. CMV serostatus stood as the only immune exposure information on hand.

As regards this clone: No antigen is known for it.

Primers for the PCR totalled 60 Vbeta and 13 Jbeta. Sequencing used immunoSEQ multiplex PCR; TCRdb keeps in-frame clones, though not all of them. The sample has 180,000 or so clones; approximately 83% are singletons. Trimming shortened V by 9 bases and J by 8 bases, and 17 bases separated the two germline ends. This CDR3 is 14 amino acids long. The germline V gene encodes CDR1 LNHDA and CDR2 SQIVND (reference sequence). The sequence derives from a man younger than 35 in good health and CMV-seropositive. The sequenced sample consisted of PBMCs. This chain connects TRBV19 to TRBJ1-6; D is uncertain. The CDR3 reads CASSYLGQYSPLHF. In DNA, the CDR3 is TGTGCCAGCTCGTATCTGGGCCAGTATTCACCCCTCCACTTT.